These 5 T cell receptor beta chains originate from one sample sequenced in a study of CD8 T cell repertoires and HIV-1 epitope variants. Their specific antigens are unknown. The protocol was immunoSEQ multiplex PCR, while the TCRdb copy is restricted to in-frame clones and leaves out a portion. The sample has 4,500 to 7,000 clones, less than 75% seen once; the top ten hold 35% to 50%. Sequencing was performed on cultured CD8+ T cells derived from PBMCs. These TCRs come from a male donor with HIV.

This chain uses TRBV7-9 with TRBJ2-1; no firm D call. Germline-derived CDR1 and CDR2 are SEHNR and FQNEAQ (reference sequence). With 5 bases removed from V and 8 bases from J, the gap between germline ends came to 19 bases. The CDR3 spans 15 residues. CDR3 protein: CASSAALVRPHEQFF. CDR3 bases: TGTGCCAGCAGCGCCGCTTTGGTAAGGCCTCATGAGCAGTTCTTC.

This clone appeared a single time. This sequence joins TRBV5-1 and TRBJ2-7; 14 bases are shared with TRBD2. Germline V gene sequence: CDR1 SGHRS, CDR2 YFSETQ. This CDR3 is built from 16 residues. J was trimmed by 3 bases and V by 0 bases; bases with no gene match: 2. CDR3 nucleotide sequence: TGCGCCAGCAGCTTGGCGGGGACTAGCGGGAGCTACGAGCAGTACTTC. Translation gives CASSLAGTSGSYEQYF.

This clone has more than one count but fewer than ten. This sequence joins TRBV9 and TRBJ1-5, with D perhaps matching TRBD1 (5 bases). CDR1 SGDLS and CDR2 YYNGEE come from the germline V gene. This CDR3 is 13 amino acids long. The V end was cut by 3 bases, the J end by 11 bases, with 15 bases between. The CDR3 DNA is TGTGCCAGCAGCGCGGAGGTCGGGGGGTCCCAGCATTTT. This gives the protein CASSAEVGGSQHF.

This clone was detected a few times. The chain has TRBV2 and TRBJ2-2; 12 bases align to TRBD2. This CDR3 is built from 15 residues. The germline gives CDR1 SNHLY, CDR2 FYNNEI. Trimming removed 7 bases from V and 5 bases from J; junction bases left unmatched: 5. CDR3 sequence reads: CASTPTSGGTGELFF. In DNA, the CDR3 is TGTGCCAGCACCCCGACTAGCGGGGGAACCGGGGAGCTGTTTTTT.

The chain combines TRBV7-9 with TRBJ2-3, with D perhaps TRBD2 (6 bases). Trimming left V 1 base short and J 7 bases short, with 6 bases between. The CDR3 runs 12 residues. The germline V gene encodes CDR1 SEHNR and CDR2 FQNEAQ (reference sequence). The CDR3 nucleotides read TGTGCCAGCAGCTTAGGGGACTATACGCAGTATTTT. This encodes CASSLGDYTQYF.